This TCR beta chain was identified during a study of CD8 T cells in ankylosing spondylitis. Findings of the study overall: Made up of about eight highly homologous variants, a TCR beta motif appeared characteristic of ankylosing spondylitis blood. Previously reported in reactive arthritis synovial fluid and blood were some of the motif variants.

This clonotype was seen only a few times. Its antigen is not identified. Researchers built TCR beta libraries using quantitative 5'-RACE with molecular barcodes. TCRdb passed the 5' RACE reads through MiXCR, listing each CDR3 protein once. The sample lists a few hundred thousand distinct CDR3 sequences; about 20% were seen once. Per germline, CDR1 SEHNR and CDR2 FQNEAQ (reference sequence). The germline V and J ends were trimmed by 0 bases and 7 bases, with 10 bases remaining between them. This CDR3 is built from 14 residues. Input material: blood, either unsorted or a sorted T cell fraction (not recorded which). This sequence joins TRBV7-9 and TRBJ1-3; D possibly corresponds to TRBD1 (5 bases). The receptor's source is a male donor with ankylosing spondylitis. This CDR3 is CASSLAQGVNTIYF. In nucleotides, the CDR3 is TGTGCCAGCAGCTTAGCTCAGGGCGTTAACACCATATATTTT.